A single sample is the source of the 16 T cell receptor beta chains below, sequenced in a study of blood T cell repertoires in COVID-19. Profiling relied on immunoSEQ multiplex PCR, and the TCRdb table lists in-frame clones only, not all of them. The sample includes about 95,000 clones, about 80% of them seen just once. Sequencing used peripheral blood. All receptors derive from a human donor in a cohort sampled during active COVID-19.

The chain employs TRBV3-1 (or the pseudogene TRBV3-2) and TRBJ2-1; 8 bases are shared with TRBD2. Germline values: CDR1 LGHDT, CDR2 YNNKEL (reference sequence). V shed 4 bases and J 4 bases; nucleotides not matched to a gene: 9. The CDR3 totals 16 residues. The CDR3 spells CASSPRAGELYNEQFF. DNA for the CDR3: TGTGCCAGCAGCCCAAGAGCGGGGGAGTTGTACAATGAGCAGTTCTTC.

The chain employs TRBV18 and TRBJ1-5, with D maybe TRBD1 (5 bases). The V end lost 6 bases, the J end lost 7 bases, and 13 bases lay between the germline ends. The CDR3 is 13 residues long. Germline CDR1 and CDR2: KGHSH and LQKENI. The CDR3 here is CASSQGVRQPQHF. The CDR3 DNA is TGTGCCAGCTCGCAGGGCGTACGGCAGCCCCAGCATTTT.

The V call is TRBV4-3, the J call TRBJ2-1; D ambiguous. The CDR3 length is 18 residues. V was cut by 2 bases and J by 0 bases, with 17 bases left in between. Germline CDR1 LGHNA, CDR2 YSLEER. The CDR3 nucleotides are TGCGCCAGCAGCCAACTCCTCGGTTCTCAAAGCTCCTACAATGAGCAGTTCTTC. Protein sequence: CASSQLLGSQSSYNEQFF.

The J gene is TRBJ1-1, the V gene TRBV29-1, with a possible D match to TRBD1 (6 bases). V was clipped by 7 bases and J by 5 bases, with 17 bases between them. The germline CDR1 and CDR2 sequences are SQVTM and ANQGSEA. This CDR3 region has 13 residues. The chain's CDR3 is CSARKGGGTEAFF. In DNA form, the CDR3 reads TGCAGCGCCCGAAAGGGAGGGGGGACTGAAGCTTTCTTT.

This chain joins TRBV9 and TRBJ2-2; TRBD1 aligns across 8 bases. CDR1 is SGDLS and CDR2 is YYNGEE in the germline V gene. V was clipped by 2 bases and J by 1 base; unmatched bases: 4. The CDR3 spans 16 residues. As DNA, the CDR3 is TGTGCCAGCAGCGTTGGGACAGGTTTGAACACCGGGGAGCTGTTTTTT. Protein: CASSVGTGLNTGELFF.

The rearrangement links TRBV7-3 to TRBJ1-1, with D possibly TRBD1 on 5 matching bases. The CDR3 consists of 13 residues. Germline CDR1 reads SGHTA; CDR2 reads FQGTGA. V gave up 2 bases and J gave up 5 bases, with 9 bases separating them. In nucleotides, the CDR3 is TGTGCCAGCAGCTTAGGTGGGGGGACTGAAGCTTTCTTT. Amino acids: CASSLGGGTEAFF.

Concerning this clone itself: At one of its ends the junction is not consistent with the germline gene, which may arise from a read error. This sequence joins TRBV7-7 and TRBJ2-1, with TRBD2 as a possible D gene (5 bases). The CDR3 covers 15 residues. Germline assignment: CDR1 SSHAT and CDR2 FNYEAQ (reference sequence). CDR3 region: CASSAWEGRKNEQFF. The CDR3 DNA reads TGTGCTAGCAGCGCATGGGAAGGGAGAAAGAATGAGCAGTTCTTC.

The chain combines TRBV10-3 with TRBJ2-7; 13 bases are a match to TRBD2. CDR1 is ENHRY and CDR2 is SYGVKD in the germline V gene. V shed 3 bases, J shed 5 bases, and the junction held 10 bases outside the gene matches. This CDR3 is 17 amino acids long. CDR3 residues: CAISDPRGLAGVDEQYF. CDR3 bases: TGTGCCATCAGTGACCCGAGAGGACTAGCGGGAGTGGACGAGCAGTACTTC.

Regarding this clone: Mismatch with germline at one junction end may stem from a read error. V usage is TRBV7-8 and J usage is TRBJ2-7; 8 bases map to TRBD1. CDR3 length equals 13 residues. Germline loops: CDR1 SGHVS, CDR2 FQNEAQ. CDR3 nucleotides: TGTGCCAGCAGCTCGGGGCTACCCCAGGGGGCGGACTTC. Translated, it gives CASSSGLPQGADF.

The genes are TRBV7-9 and TRBJ1-4; no clear D. The CDR3 runs to 16 residues. V lost 4 bases, J lost 0 bases, and 12 bases lay in between. Per germline, CDR1 SEHNR and CDR2 FQNEAQ (reference sequence). The CDR3 reads CASSSGQEATNEKLFF. In DNA, the CDR3 is TGTGCCAGCAGCTCCGGGCAGGAGGCAACTAATGAAAAACTGTTTTTT.

The J gene is TRBJ2-5, the V gene TRBV7-3; no firm D call. The CDR3 is 14 residues long. The germline CDR1 and CDR2 sequences are SGHTA and FQGTGA. With 1 base removed from V and 4 bases from J, the gap between germline ends came to 10 bases. The CDR3 DNA follows: TGTGCCAGCAGCTTAAGTTCTCTAGGAGAGACCCAGTACTTC. This translates into CASSLSSLGETQYF. Drawing the rest from reference TRBV7-3 and TRBJ2-5, the complete variable domain is GAGVSQTPSNKVTEKGKYVELRCDPISGHTALYWYRQSLGQGPEFLIYFQGTGAADDSGLPNDRFFAVRPEGSVSTLKIQRTERGDSAVYLCASSLSSLGETQYFGPGTRLLVL.

The chain is built from TRBV10-1 and TRBJ2-1; maybe TRBD2 (5 bases). Trimming took 3 bases from V and 3 from J, leaving 15 bases between them. The CDR3 is 16 residues long. Germline loops: CDR1 WNHNN, CDR2 SYGVQD (reference sequence). CDR3 protein: CASSDSRHGVYNEQFF. The CDR3 region has the DNA TGCGCCAGCAGTGATTCGAGGCACGGGGTCTACAATGAGCAGTTCTTC.

The V and J genes are TRBV6-5 and TRBJ1-2; 8 bases are shared with TRBD1. Germline V gene data show CDR1 as MNHEY and CDR2 as SVGAGI. V lost 6 bases and J lost 8; bases outside the gene matches: 8. This CDR3 comprises 13 residues. In DNA form, the CDR3 reads TGTGCCAGCAGCGAGCAGGGGGCAATAGGCTACACCTTC. It codes for CASSEQGAIGYTF.

The rearrangement joins TRBV6-1 to TRBJ2-1; possible D gene TRBD1, 6 bases. Germline CDR1 and CDR2: MNHNS and SASEGT. Trimming pared 2 bases from V and 4 bases from J, leaving 12 bases between. The CDR3 contains 15 residues. CDR3 nucleotides: TGTGCCAGCAGTGAATCGGCAGGGGTTTACAATGAGCAGTTCTTC. This codes for CASSESAGVYNEQFF.

Written as DNA, the CDR3 is TGTGCCAGCAGCCAAGATCGAGACAGAAGCAAAAACATTCAGTACTTC. Translating gives CASSQDRDRSKNIQYF. The gene calls are TRBV3-1 (or the pseudogene TRBV3-2) and TRBJ2-4, with D maybe TRBD1 (5 bases). V was trimmed by 0 bases and J by 3 bases, leaving 12 bases between them. Per germline, CDR1 LGHDT and CDR2 YNNKEL (reference sequence). The CDR3 is 16 residues long.

The rearrangement joins TRBV6-1 to TRBJ2-7; 7 nucleotides match TRBD2. The CDR3 spans 18 residues. Trimming at V came to 3 bases and at J to 8 bases, leaving 22 bases not matched to a gene. Per the germline V gene, CDR1 is MNHNS and CDR2 is SASEGT. The CDR3: CASSDLAVLGGAPGKQYF. CDR3 in DNA: TGTGCCAGCAGTGACCTAGCGGTGTTGGGCGGGGCTCCGGGGAAGCAGTACTTC.